What follows are 8 T cell receptor beta chains derived from one specimen sequenced in a study of shared clonotypes between healthy human individuals. Assay: immunoSEQ multiplex PCR; the TCRdb copy retains only in-frame clones and omits some. Of approximately 2,000,000 clones detected, less than 95% appear once; the ten largest clones hold more than 0.35%. The sequenced material came from naive CD4+ T cells from PBMCs. The subset denotes: CD45RA+ positively selected. Source of these receptors: a man aged 18 to 29 in good health. Some clones in this sample may be carry-over from other donors' samples.

V and J are TRBV7-9 and TRBJ2-5; the D call may be TRBD1 or TRBD2 (5 bases each). The V and J ends lost 5 bases and 7 bases respectively, with 17 bases between them. This CDR3 region has 14 residues. Germline V gene data show CDR1 as SEHNR and CDR2 as FQNEAQ (reference sequence). CDR3 nucleotide sequence: TGTGCCAGCAGCAAAGGGGACGCCCCGGGGACCCAGTACTTC. This encodes CASSKGDAPGTQYF.

Turning to this clone: Other DNA sequences in this sample translate to the same CDR3. The chain has TRBV2 and TRBJ1-1, with a weak D call TRBD1 (6 bases). This CDR3 has 14 amino acids. V shed 4 bases and J shed 1 base, with 10 bases lying between them. CDR1 and CDR2 from the germline V gene are SNHLY and FYNNEI. Here the CDR3 reads CASSAQGRNTEAFF. CDR3 bases: TGTGCCAGCAGTGCGCAGGGGAGGAACACTGAAGCTTTCTTT.

This chain uses TRBV28 with TRBJ2-6; perhaps TRBD1 as D (6 bases). The V gene's germline CDR1 is MDHEN and CDR2 SYDVKM. V lost 4 bases, J lost 0 bases, and 10 bases lay in between. The CDR3 spans 16 residues. CDR3 residues: CASSSSTGSGANVLTF. The CDR3 nucleotides are TGTGCCAGCAGTTCGTCGACAGGCTCTGGGGCCAACGTCCTGACTTTC. The full variable domain, its missing parts supplied by reference TRBV28 and TRBJ2-6, is DVKVTQSSRYLVKRTGEKVFLECVQDMDHENMFWYRQDPGLGLRLIYFSYDVKMKEKGDIPEGYSVSREKKERFSLILESASTNQTSMYLCASSSSTGSGANVLTFGAGSRLTVL.

V usage is TRBV6-4 and J usage is TRBJ2-7; D tentatively fits TRBD1 or TRBD2 (5 bases each). The ends were cut back, 3 bases at V and 4 bases at J, with 10 bases in the middle. CDR1 is MRHNA and CDR2 is SNTAGT in the germline V gene. The CDR3 extends over 13 amino acids. The CDR3 protein is CASSEGWGYEQYF. CDR3 sequence (DNA): TGTGCCAGCAGTGAGGGGTGGGGGTACGAGCAGTACTTC.

The sample holds a few counts of this clone. V gene TRBV9 combines with J gene TRBJ1-4, with TRBD1 as a possible D gene (6 bases). Trimming took 2 bases from V and 11 from J, leaving 13 bases between them. Germline V gives CDR1 SGDLS, CDR2 YYNGEE. The CDR3 spans 13 residues. In nucleotides, the CDR3 is TGTGCCAGCAGCGTCCTACAGGGTGGCAAACTGTTTTTT. Its protein is CASSVLQGGKLFF.

The chain has TRBV10-3 and TRBJ2-3; the match to TRBD2 covers 7 bases. The junction had 6 bases not matched to a gene; V was cut back by 1 base and J by 2 bases. Germline V gene lookup returns CDR1 ENHRY and CDR2 SYGVKD. The CDR3 contains 16 residues. CDR3 nucleotides: TGTGCCATCAGTGAGTACCGTGCGGGGGACACAGATACGCAGTATTTT. Amino acids: CAISEYRAGDTDTQYF.

This clone has just one count. The rearrangement links TRBV27 to TRBJ2-7; 7 positions match TRBD2. The germline V gene encodes CDR1 MNHEY and CDR2 SMNVEV (reference sequence). There are 15 residues in the CDR3. The ends lost 6 bases at V and 3 bases at J; junction bases unmatched: 11. The CDR3, as DNA: TGTGCCAGCAGCCAGACCGGACTAGTGGGCTACGAGCAGTACTTC. This encodes CASSQTGLVGYEQYF.

The V call is TRBV5-1, the J call TRBJ2-3; 9 bases are a match to TRBD1. The V segment lost 4 bases and the J segment 3 bases; nucleotides outside the gene matches: 6. Germline values: CDR1 SGHRS, CDR2 YFSETQ. CDR3 length: 15 residues. This CDR3 reads CASSRQGEETDTQYF. Here the CDR3 DNA reads TGCGCCAGCAGCAGACAGGGGGAAGAAACAGATACGCAGTATTTT.